The clone carrying this T cell receptor beta chain was recorded once. Its antigen is currently unknown. Germline V gene lookup returns CDR1 SGHRS and CDR2 YFSETQ. V lost 9 bases and J 6 bases, leaving 12 bases between the germline ends. The CDR3 loop spans 12 amino acids. The data are from a study of CD8 T cells in Susac syndrome. Study findings and constraints: That the number of individuals in its TCR sequencing and HLA analysis was relatively small was acknowledged by the study.

Sequencing of TCR beta covered CD8+ and CD4+ T cells obtained from blood. Negative isolation was applied to CD8+ and CD4+ T cells, and FACS enrichment was applied to TEMRA cells. Random hexamers were used to reverse transcribe about 0.5 to 1 ug of RNA. The immunoSEQ assay covered 54 Vbeta and 13 Jbeta segments for CDR3. Each CDR3 protein is one row after TCRdb ran MiXCR on the immunoSEQ multiplex PCR reads. The data show approximately 230,000 distinct CDR3 sequences, with just under 95% seen just once and around 0.072% held by the top ten. The sequence came from a human donor with multiple sclerosis. Material: CD4+ T cells from PBMCs. The genes are TRBV5-1 and TRBJ1-4; the D gene is possibly TRBD1 (5 bases). This CDR3 is CATSGLYEKLFF. DNA of the CDR3: TGCGCCACTTCGGGACTCTATGAAAAACTGTTTTTT.